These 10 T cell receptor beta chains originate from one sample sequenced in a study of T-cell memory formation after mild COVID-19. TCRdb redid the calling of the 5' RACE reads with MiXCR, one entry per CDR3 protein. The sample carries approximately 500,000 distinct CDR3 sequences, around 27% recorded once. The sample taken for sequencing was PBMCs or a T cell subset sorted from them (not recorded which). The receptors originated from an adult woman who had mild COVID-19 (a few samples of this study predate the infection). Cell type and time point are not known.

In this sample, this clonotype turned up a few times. The CDR3 protein is CASSRGTSGNYEQYF. The DNA for the CDR3 is TGTGCCAGCAGCCGAGGGACTAGCGGGAACTACGAGCAGTACTTC. The V and J genes are TRBV4-2 and TRBJ2-7; TRBD2 agrees at 13 bases. The germline V gene encodes CDR1 LGHNA and CDR2 YNFKEQ. This CDR3 has 15 amino acids. Trimming removed 4 bases from V and 3 bases from J; junction bases left unmatched: 3.

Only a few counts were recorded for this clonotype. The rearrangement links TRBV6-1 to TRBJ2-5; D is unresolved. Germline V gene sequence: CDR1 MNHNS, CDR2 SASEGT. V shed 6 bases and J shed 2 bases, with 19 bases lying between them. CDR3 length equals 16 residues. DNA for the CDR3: TGTGCCAGCAGCCTCCTGATTCGGCAGGTACAAGAGACCCAGTACTTC. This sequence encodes CASSLLIRQVQETQYF.

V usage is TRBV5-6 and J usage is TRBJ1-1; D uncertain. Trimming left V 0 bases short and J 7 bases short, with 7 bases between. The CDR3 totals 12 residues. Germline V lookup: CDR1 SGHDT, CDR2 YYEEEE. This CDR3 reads CASSLDEGEAFF. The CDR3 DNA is TGTGCCAGCAGCTTGGACGAGGGTGAAGCTTTCTTT.

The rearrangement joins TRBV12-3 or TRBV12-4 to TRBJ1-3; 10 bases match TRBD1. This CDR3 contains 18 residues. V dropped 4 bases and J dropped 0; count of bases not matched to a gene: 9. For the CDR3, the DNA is TGTGCCAGCAGTTACACCGGGACAGGGGTTGCCTCTGGAAACACCATATATTTT. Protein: CASSYTGTGVASGNTIYF.

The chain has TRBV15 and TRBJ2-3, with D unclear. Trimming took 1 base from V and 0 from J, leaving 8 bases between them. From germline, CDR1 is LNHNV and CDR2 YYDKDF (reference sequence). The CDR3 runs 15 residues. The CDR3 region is CATSRVRLSTDTQYF. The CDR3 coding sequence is TGTGCCACCAGCAGAGTCAGGCTTAGCACAGATACGCAGTATTTT.

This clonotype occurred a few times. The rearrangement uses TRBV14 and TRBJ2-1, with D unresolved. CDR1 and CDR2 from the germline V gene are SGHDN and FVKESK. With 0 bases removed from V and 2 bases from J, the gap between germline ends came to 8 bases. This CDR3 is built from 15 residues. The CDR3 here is CASSQDPLAYNEQFF. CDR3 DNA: TGTGCCAGCAGCCAAGATCCCCTAGCCTACAATGAGCAGTTCTTC.

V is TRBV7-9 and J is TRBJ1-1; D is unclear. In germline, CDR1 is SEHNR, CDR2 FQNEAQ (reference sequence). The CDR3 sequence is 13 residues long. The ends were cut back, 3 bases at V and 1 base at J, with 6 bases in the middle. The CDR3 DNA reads TGTGCCAGCAGCTTGAGGTGGAACACTGAAGCTTTCTTT. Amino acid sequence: CASSLRWNTEAFF.

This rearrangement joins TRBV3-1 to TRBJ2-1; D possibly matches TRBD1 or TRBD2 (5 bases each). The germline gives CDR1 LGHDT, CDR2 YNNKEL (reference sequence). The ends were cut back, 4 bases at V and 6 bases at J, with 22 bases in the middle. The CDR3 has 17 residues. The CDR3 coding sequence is TGTGCCAGCAGCCCCGAGGGGTACGGGGTCCGGCCCAATGAGCAGTTCTTC. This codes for CASSPEGYGVRPNEQFF.

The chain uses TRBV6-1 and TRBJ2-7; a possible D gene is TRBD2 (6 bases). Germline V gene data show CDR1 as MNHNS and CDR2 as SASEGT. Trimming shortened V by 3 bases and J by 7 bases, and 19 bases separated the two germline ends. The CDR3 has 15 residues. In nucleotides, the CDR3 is TGTGCCAGCAGTGATCCTCGGGGGACCTACGTTGAGCAGTACTTC. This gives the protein CASSDPRGTYVEQYF.

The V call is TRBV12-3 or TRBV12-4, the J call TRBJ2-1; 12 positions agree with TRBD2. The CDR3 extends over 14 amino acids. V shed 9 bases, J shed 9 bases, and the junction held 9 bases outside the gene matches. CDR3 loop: CASRLAGGPSEQFF. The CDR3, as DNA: TGTGCCAGTCGCCTAGCGGGAGGGCCATCTGAGCAGTTCTTC.